This TCR beta chain stems from a study of vaccination effects on CD4 cells after COVID-19. Whole-study findings and limits: The study found that only 1 of 255 vaccine-induced clones from healthy vaccinees cross-reacted with common cold coronaviruses.

The CDR3 covers 15 residues. With 6 bases removed from V and 0 bases from J, the gap between germline ends came to 13 bases. Germline CDR1 is SGHTS and CDR2 is YDEGEE. The repertoire was sequenced with immunoSEQ multiplex PCR; TCRdb's copy has only in-frame clones and lacks some. Altogether some 20,000 clones are present, around 76% being singletons, with the ten largest covering approximately 8.5%. As concerns this clone: Its antigen is not identified.

Antigen-specific CD4+ T cell clonotypes were called by their expansion after viral peptide-pool culture in ViraFEST. The authors isolated CD4+ T cells after more than eight days of culture. Previously uninfected by SARS-CoV-2, the vaccine recipients also showed negative nucleocapsid antibodies. In culture with approximately 10 IU/ml IL-2 and about 10 ug/ml peptides, PBMC were grown at around 1.8 million per well. V is TRBV5-8 and J is TRBJ2-1; D might be TRBD2 (6 bases). This receptor was identified in a human donor who received a COVID-19 vaccine. The sequences come from CD4+ T cells from PBMCs cultured with HCoV-NL63 spike peptides, collected before COVID-19 vaccination. CDR3 protein: CASNRGTHSYNEQFF. The DNA of the CDR3 is TGTGCCAGCAACCGGGGGACCCACTCCTACAATGAGCAGTTCTTC.